The next 19 T cell receptor beta chains were all read from a single sample in a study of beta chain features in type 1 diabetes. The antigens for these receptors are not known. Since all of the isolated RNA was reverse transcribed, expressed TCRB transcripts were what got sequenced. Using immunoSEQ multiplex PCR, the repertoire was profiled, and TCRdb retains in-frame clones only, with some absent. The sample records 600,000 or so clones, about an eighth being singletons. Study-level findings and limits: Moderately but significantly shorter TCRB CDR3s were found in Type 1 diabetes patients in all four CD4+ subsets.

Input material: naive CD4+ T cells from blood. Receptors were obtained from a man aged 25 to 45 with type 1 diabetes.

The sample holds a few counts of this clone. The rearrangement links TRBV5-1 to TRBJ2-6; D is uncertain. CDR3 length: 17 amino acids. Deletions cut 5 bases from V and 0 bases from J, with 15 bases between. The V gene's germline CDR1 is SGHRS and CDR2 YFSETQ. CDR3 nucleotides: TGCGCCAGCAGTCGGCCAGCCGCTGACTCTGGGGCCAACGTCCTGACTTTC. This codes for CASSRPAADSGANVLTF.

This chain connects TRBV27 to TRBJ2-5, with D possibly TRBD2 on 5 matching bases. The CDR3 consists of 14 residues. V was cut by 5 bases and J by 0 bases, with 10 bases left in between. Germline V gives CDR1 MNHEY, CDR2 SMNVEV (reference sequence). The CDR3 region is CASSERANQETQYF. CDR3 nucleotide sequence: TGTGCCAGCAGTGAGAGGGCCAACCAAGAGACCCAGTACTTC.

The chain recombines TRBV19 with TRBJ2-6, with a tentative D call TRBD1 (6 bases). The CDR3 totals 14 residues. Germline lookup yields CDR1 LNHDA and CDR2 SQIVND (reference sequence). Trimming pared 7 bases from V and 1 base from J, leaving 8 bases between. The CDR3 region has the DNA TGTGCCAGTAATACAGGGTCTGGGGCCAACGTCCTGACTTTC. This encodes CASNTGSGANVLTF.

This clone was observed a few times. V is TRBV25-1 and J is TRBJ2-2, with D perhaps matching TRBD2 (6 bases). CDR1 and CDR2 from the germline V gene are MGHDK and SYGVNS. With 6 bases removed from V and 6 bases from J, the gap between germline ends came to 14 bases. This CDR3 has 14 amino acids. DNA of the CDR3: TGTGCCAGCAGGGCCGCGGGATTTCCCGGGGAGCTGTTTTTT. Protein product: CASRAAGFPGELFF.

This clone has more than one count but fewer than ten. The rearrangement joins TRBV5-1 to TRBJ2-3, with 8 bases identical to TRBD1. The CDR3 has 16 amino acids. Germline V CDR1 and CDR2: SGHRS, YFSETQ. Trimming at V came to 3 bases and at J to 5 bases, leaving 11 bases not matched to a gene. CDR3 loop: CASSSTLDRAEDTQYF. The CDR3 DNA reads TGCGCCAGCAGCTCAACCTTGGACAGGGCCGAAGATACGCAGTATTTT.

This chain connects TRBV7-9 to TRBJ2-1; 9 bases match TRBD2. This CDR3 contains 18 residues. Trimming cost V 0 bases and J 4 bases; bases outside gene matches: 10. The germline V gene has CDR1 SEHNR and CDR2 FQNEAQ (reference sequence). CDR3 sequence reads: CASSLAEQAGGSYNEQFF. The CDR3 DNA reads as TGTGCCAGCAGCTTAGCGGAGCAAGCGGGGGGAAGTTACAATGAGCAGTTCTTC.

The V and J genes are TRBV19 and TRBJ1-1; unclear D gene. This CDR3 has 12 amino acids. Germline CDR1 is LNHDA and CDR2 is SQIVND (reference sequence). Trimming pared 2 bases from V and 6 bases from J, leaving 7 bases between. The CDR3: CASSISRAEAFF. CDR3 DNA: TGTGCCAGTAGTATATCGAGGGCTGAAGCTTTCTTT.

The sample holds a few counts of this clone. The V gene is TRBV29-1, the J gene TRBJ2-1; 7 nucleotides align to TRBD1. The CDR3 contains 13 residues. Trimming took 7 bases from V and 0 from J; bases not matched to a gene: 3. CDR1 and CDR2 (germline): SQVTM, ANQGSEA. The CDR3 DNA is TGCAGCGGAGGGGACAGCTCCTACAATGAGCAGTTCTTC. It specifies CSGGDSSYNEQFF.

This clone was seen a few times. The chain carries TRBV5-4 and TRBJ1-3; a weak D match, TRBD1 (6 bases). The CDR3 length is 14 residues. CDR1 and CDR2 from the germline V gene are SGHNT and YYREEE (reference sequence). V was pared by 4 bases and J by 3 bases, with 11 bases between. Written as DNA, the CDR3 is TGTGCCAGCAGCCCGGGAGGGGGTGGAAACACCATATATTTT. Protein product: CASSPGGGGNTIYF.

This clone has only a few counts. This chain connects TRBV13 to TRBJ1-2; D not resolved. Trimming pared 5 bases from V and 1 base from J, leaving 8 bases between. Per germline, CDR1 PRHDT and CDR2 FYEKMQ (reference sequence). This CDR3 is 13 amino acids long. The CDR3 reads CASSNGINYGYTF. CDR3 DNA: TGTGCCAGCAGCAACGGGATTAACTATGGCTACACCTTC. The variable domain in full, with the rest retrieved from reference TRBV13 and TRBJ1-2, is AAGVIQSPRHLIKEKRETATLKCYPIPRHDTVYWYQQGPGQDPQFLISFYEKMQSDKGSIPDRFSAQQFSDYHSELNMSSLELGDSALYFCASSNGINYGYTFGSGTRLTVV.

This clone was seen more than once but under ten times. The rearrangement links TRBV4-3 to TRBJ2-7, with 9 bases matching TRBD1. The CDR3 runs 16 residues. CDR1 is LGHNA, CDR2 YSLEER, per germline. J gave up 3 bases and V 0 bases, and 6 bases lay outside the gene matches. The CDR3 region has the DNA TGCGCCAGCAGCCAAGATTACAGGGGGCGTTTCTACGAGCAGTACTTC. Its protein product is CASSQDYRGRFYEQYF.

Only a few counts were recorded for this clone. CDR3 coding DNA: TGTGCCAGCAGCTTGGAGGCGCGGGGCGGCTCCTACGAGCAGTACTTC. It yields the protein CASSLEARGGSYEQYF. The rearrangement joins TRBV5-4 to TRBJ2-7, with D perhaps TRBD2 (6 bases). V was cut by 0 bases and J by 0 bases, with 13 bases left in between. The CDR3 loop spans 16 amino acids. CDR1 and CDR2 (germline): SGHNT, YYREEE (reference sequence).

The rearrangement uses TRBV5-1 and TRBJ2-1; D perhaps matches TRBD1 (6 bases). The CDR3 is 13 amino acids. Trimming took off 3 bases at V and 10 bases at J, with 14 bases between the two ends. The germline V gene has CDR1 SGHRS and CDR2 YFSETQ. The DNA of the CDR3 is TGCGCCAGCAGCTCACGGACAGAACTCGAGCAGTTCTTC. This translates into CASSSRTELEQFF.

This clone was counted a few times. V is TRBV28 and J is TRBJ1-4; TRBD1 aligns across 8 bases. The CDR3 loop spans 17 amino acids. J gave up 4 bases and V 5 bases, and 12 bases lay outside the gene matches. Germline CDR1 and CDR2: MDHEN and SYDVKM. The CDR3 here is CASSRDRREVGNEKLFF. CDR3 nucleotide sequence: TGTGCCAGCAGTCGGGACAGGCGGGAGGTCGGTAATGAAAAACTGTTTTTT.

This clone was counted between two and nine times. V and J are TRBV4-3 and TRBJ2-1, with 7 bases aligning to TRBD1. V dropped 4 bases and J dropped 4; count of bases not matched to a gene: 7. The CDR3 runs 15 residues. Looked up from germline, CDR1 is LGHNA and CDR2 is YSLEER. The CDR3 is CASSLGQAMYNEQFF. The CDR3 DNA sequence: TGCGCCAGCAGCCTTGGACAGGCCATGTACAATGAGCAGTTCTTC.

This clone has only a few counts. The V call is TRBV29-1, the J call TRBJ2-5, with D perhaps TRBD2 (7 bases). The CDR3 spans 13 residues. Germline CDR1 is SQVTM and CDR2 is ANQGSEA. V lost 2 bases, J lost 5 bases, and 12 bases lay in between. CDR3 coding DNA: TGCAGCGTTGAACGGGGGGCGAGGGAGACCCAGTACTTC. Translating gives CSVERGARETQYF.

This chain uses TRBV10-3 with TRBJ1-2, with TRBD1 as a possible D gene (5 bases). This CDR3 is 15 amino acids long. From germline, CDR1 is ENHRY and CDR2 SYGVKD. Between the trimmed V and J ends, which lost 6 bases and 6 bases, there was a span of 20 bases. The CDR3 coding sequence is TGTGCCATCAGGGGGACCGTACTAAACGGGCATGGCTACACCTTC. It specifies CAIRGTVLNGHGYTF.

This clone was counted a few times. The chain combines TRBV7-9 with TRBJ1-4; TRBD1 matches 9 bases. The CDR3 has 15 residues. Germline lookup yields CDR1 SEHNR and CDR2 FQNEAQ (reference sequence). The J segment lost 6 bases and the V segment lost 5 bases, leaving 7 bases of the junction unmatched. The CDR3 bases are TGTGCCAGCAGCCGACCGGGACAGGGAGATGAAAAACTGTTTTTT. As protein: CASSRPGQGDEKLFF.

This clone was seen a handful of times. J is TRBJ2-4 and V is TRBV4-3; perhaps TRBD1 as D (5 bases). Germline V gives CDR1 LGHNA, CDR2 YSLEER. V was trimmed by 2 bases and J by 4 bases, leaving 15 bases between them. The CDR3 is made up of 16 amino acids. CDR3 in DNA: TGCGCCAGCAGCCAATACTCTCAGGGTGGGAAAAACATTCAGTACTTC. This gives the protein CASSQYSQGGKNIQYF.